This T cell receptor beta chain was identified during a study of T cell changes during pregnancy in multiple sclerosis. Germline CDR1 is LGHNA and CDR2 is YSLEER. V lost 3 bases, J lost 5 bases, and 16 bases lay in between. This CDR3 spans 15 amino acids. This table comes from immunoSEQ multiplex PCR, and its TCRdb copy is limited to in-frame clones, with some not included. The sample includes under 75,000 clones, around nine tenths of them seen just once. This chain connects TRBV4-3 to TRBJ2-5, with a weak D call TRBD2 (6 bases). The clonotype comes from a female donor in good health, enrolled as a control in a pregnancy study. Sequencing used peripheral blood, obtained in the third trimester of pregnancy. The CDR3 region is CASSQGGGVRETQYF. DNA for the CDR3: TGCGCCAGCAGCCAGGGGGGTGGGGTGCGGGAGACCCAGTACTTC.